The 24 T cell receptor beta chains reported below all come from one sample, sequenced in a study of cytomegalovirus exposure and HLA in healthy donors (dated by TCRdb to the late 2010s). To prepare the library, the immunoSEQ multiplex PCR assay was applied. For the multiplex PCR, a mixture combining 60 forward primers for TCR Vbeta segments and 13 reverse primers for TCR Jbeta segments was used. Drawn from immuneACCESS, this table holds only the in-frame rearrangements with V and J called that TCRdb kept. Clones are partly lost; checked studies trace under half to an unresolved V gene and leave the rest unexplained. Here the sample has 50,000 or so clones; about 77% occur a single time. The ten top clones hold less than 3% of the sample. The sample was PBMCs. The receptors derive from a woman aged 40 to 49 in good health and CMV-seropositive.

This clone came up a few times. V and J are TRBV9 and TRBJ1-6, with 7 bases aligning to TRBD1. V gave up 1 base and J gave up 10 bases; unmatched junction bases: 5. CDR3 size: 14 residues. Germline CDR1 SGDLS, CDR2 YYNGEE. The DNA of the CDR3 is TGTGCCAGCAGCGTAACAGGGGAGGACTCACCCCTCCACTTT. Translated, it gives CASSVTGEDSPLHF.

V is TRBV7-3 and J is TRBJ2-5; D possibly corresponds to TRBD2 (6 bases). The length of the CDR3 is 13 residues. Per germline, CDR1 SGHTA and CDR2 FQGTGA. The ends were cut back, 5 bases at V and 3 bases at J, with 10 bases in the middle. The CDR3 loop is CASSRGGEETQYF. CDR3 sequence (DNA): TGTGCCAGCAGCCGAGGCGGGGAAGAGACCCAGTACTTC.

DNA for the CDR3: TGCAGCGCTGATGACAGCTCCTACGAGCAGTACTTC. It encodes CSADDSSYEQYF. J is TRBJ2-7 and V is TRBV29-1, with a weak D call TRBD1 (5 bases). The germline V gene encodes CDR1 SQVTM and CDR2 ANQGSEA. The CDR3 has 12 amino acids. V was cut by 7 bases and J by 0 bases, with 10 bases left in between.

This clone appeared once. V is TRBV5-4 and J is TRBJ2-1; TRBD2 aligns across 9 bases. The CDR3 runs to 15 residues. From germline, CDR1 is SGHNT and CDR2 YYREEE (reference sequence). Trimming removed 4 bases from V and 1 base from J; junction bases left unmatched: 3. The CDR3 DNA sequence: TGTGCCAGCAGCCTAGCGGGGATATCCTACAATGAGCAGTTCTTC. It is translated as CASSLAGISYNEQFF.

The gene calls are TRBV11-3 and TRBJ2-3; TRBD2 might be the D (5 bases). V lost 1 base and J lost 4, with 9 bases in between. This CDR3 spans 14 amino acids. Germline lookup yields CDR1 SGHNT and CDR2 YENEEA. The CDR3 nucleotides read TGTGCCAGCAGCTTAGGGACTGGGGCAGATACGCAGTATTTT. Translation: CASSLGTGADTQYF.

The CDR3 DNA reads TGTGCCAGTAGCCCAACCGGGGTAATGAACACTGAAGCTTTCTTT. This codes for CASSPTGVMNTEAFF. V gene TRBV19 combines with J gene TRBJ1-1; D is ambiguous. V was clipped by 6 bases and J by 0 bases, with 14 bases between them. This CDR3 has 15 residues. In germline, CDR1 is LNHDA, CDR2 SQIVND (reference sequence).

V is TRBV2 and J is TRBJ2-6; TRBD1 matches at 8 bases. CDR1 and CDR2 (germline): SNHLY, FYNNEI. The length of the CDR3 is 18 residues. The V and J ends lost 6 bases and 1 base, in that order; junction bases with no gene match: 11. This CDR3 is CASRSYGTGFSGANVLTF. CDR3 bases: TGTGCCAGCAGATCCTACGGGACAGGTTTTTCTGGGGCCAACGTCCTGACTTTC.

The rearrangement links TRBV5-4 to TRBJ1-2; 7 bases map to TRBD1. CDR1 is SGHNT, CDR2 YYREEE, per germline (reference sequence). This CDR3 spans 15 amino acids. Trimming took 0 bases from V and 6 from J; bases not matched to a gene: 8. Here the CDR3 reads CASSLEGALSNGYTF. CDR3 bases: TGTGCCAGCAGCTTGGAGGGGGCGCTGAGTAATGGCTACACCTTC.

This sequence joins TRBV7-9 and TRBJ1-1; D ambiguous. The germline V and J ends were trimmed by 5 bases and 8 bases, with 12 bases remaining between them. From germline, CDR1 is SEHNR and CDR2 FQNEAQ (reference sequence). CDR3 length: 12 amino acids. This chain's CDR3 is CASSRINWEAFF. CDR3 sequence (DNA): TGTGCCAGCAGCCGTATTAACTGGGAAGCTTTCTTT.

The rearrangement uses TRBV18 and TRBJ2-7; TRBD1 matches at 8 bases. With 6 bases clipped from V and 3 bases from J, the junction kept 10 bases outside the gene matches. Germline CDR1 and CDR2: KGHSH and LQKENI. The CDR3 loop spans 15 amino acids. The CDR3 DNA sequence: TGTGCCAGCTCTCCTGGGACAGGTGGGGTCTACGAGCAGTACTTC. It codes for CASSPGTGGVYEQYF.

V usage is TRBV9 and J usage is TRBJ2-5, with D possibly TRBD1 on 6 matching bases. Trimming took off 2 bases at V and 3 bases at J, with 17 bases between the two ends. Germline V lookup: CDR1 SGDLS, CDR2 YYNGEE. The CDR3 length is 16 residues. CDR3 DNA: TGTGCCAGCAGCGTCAGCCCCAGGGACATCGAAGAGACCCAGTACTTC. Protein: CASSVSPRDIEETQYF.

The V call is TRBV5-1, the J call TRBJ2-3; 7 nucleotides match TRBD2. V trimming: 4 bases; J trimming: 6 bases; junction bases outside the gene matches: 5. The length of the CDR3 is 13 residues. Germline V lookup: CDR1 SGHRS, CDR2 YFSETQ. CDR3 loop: CASSRGEGDTQYF. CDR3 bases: TGCGCCAGCAGCCGCGGGGAGGGGGATACGCAGTATTTT.

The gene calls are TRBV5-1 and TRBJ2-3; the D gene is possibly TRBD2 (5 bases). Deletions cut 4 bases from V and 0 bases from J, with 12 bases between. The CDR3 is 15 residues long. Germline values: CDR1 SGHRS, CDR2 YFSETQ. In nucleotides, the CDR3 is TGCGCCAGCAGCCAGGACTCGCCTAGCACAGATACGCAGTATTTT. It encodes CASSQDSPSTDTQYF.

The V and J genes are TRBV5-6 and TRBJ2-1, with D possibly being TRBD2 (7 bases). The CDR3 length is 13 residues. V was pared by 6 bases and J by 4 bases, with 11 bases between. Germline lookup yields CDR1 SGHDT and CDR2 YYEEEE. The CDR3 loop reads CASNGGLYNEQFF. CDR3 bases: TGTGCCAGCAACGGGGGGCTGTACAATGAGCAGTTCTTC.

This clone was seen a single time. This CDR3 is CASRGAGGNQPQHF. CDR3 bases: TGTGCCAGTAGGGGGGCTGGAGGCAATCAGCCCCAGCATTTT. This chain connects TRBV19 to TRBJ1-5, with a weak D call TRBD1 (6 bases). The germline CDR1 and CDR2 sequences are LNHDA and SQIVND (reference sequence). The CDR3 extends over 14 amino acids. Trimming left V 6 bases short and J 2 bases short, with 11 bases between. Supplemented by reference TRBV19 and TRBJ1-5, the full variable domain reads DGGITQSPKYLFRKEGQNVTLSCEQNLNHDAMYWYRQDPGQGLRLIYYSQIVNDFQKGDIAEGYSVSREKKESFPLTVTSAQKNPTAFYLCASRGAGGNQPQHFGDGTRLSIL.

The chain's CDR3 is CATRHGQINTEAFF. The CDR3 nucleotides are TGTGCCACCAGGCATGGACAGATAAACACTGAAGCTTTCTTT. This chain connects TRBV15 to TRBJ1-1; TRBD1 might be the D (6 bases). The CDR3 runs 14 residues. Looked up from germline, CDR1 is LNHNV and CDR2 is YYDKDF (reference sequence). The germline V and J ends were trimmed by 6 bases and 2 bases, with 13 bases remaining between them. Full variable domain (rest looked up from reference TRBV15 and TRBJ1-1): DAMVIQNPRYQVTQFGKPVTLSCSQTLNHNVMYWYQQKSSQAPKLLFHYYDKDFNNEADTPDNFQSRRPNTSFCFLDIRSPGLGDTAMYLCATRHGQINTEAFFGQGTRLTVV.

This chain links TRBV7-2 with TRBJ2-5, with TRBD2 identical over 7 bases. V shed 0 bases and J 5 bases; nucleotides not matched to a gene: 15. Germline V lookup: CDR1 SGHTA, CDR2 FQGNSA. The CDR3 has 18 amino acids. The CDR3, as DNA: TGTGCCAGCAGCTTAGCGCTCTGGAGCGGGGATCTTGAGGAGACCCAGTACTTC. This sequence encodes CASSLALWSGDLEETQYF.

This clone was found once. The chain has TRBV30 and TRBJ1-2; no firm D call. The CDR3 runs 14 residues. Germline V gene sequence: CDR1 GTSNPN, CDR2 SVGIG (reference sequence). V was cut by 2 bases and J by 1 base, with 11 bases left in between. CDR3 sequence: CAWSFGGSNYGYTF. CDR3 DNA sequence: TGTGCCTGGAGTTTTGGAGGTAGTAACTATGGCTACACCTTC. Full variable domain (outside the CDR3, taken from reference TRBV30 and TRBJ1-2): SQTIHQWPATLVQPVGSPLSLECTVEGTSNPNLYWYRQAAGRGLQLLFYSVGIGQISSEVPQNLSASRPQDRQFILSSKKLLLSDSGFYLCAWSFGGSNYGYTFGSGTRLTVV.

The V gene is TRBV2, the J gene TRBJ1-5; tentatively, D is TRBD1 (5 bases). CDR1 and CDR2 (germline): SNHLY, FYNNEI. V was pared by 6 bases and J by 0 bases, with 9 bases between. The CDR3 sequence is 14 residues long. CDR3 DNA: TGTGCCAGCAGGGGCGACAGTAGCAATCAGCCCCAGCATTTT. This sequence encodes CASRGDSSNQPQHF.

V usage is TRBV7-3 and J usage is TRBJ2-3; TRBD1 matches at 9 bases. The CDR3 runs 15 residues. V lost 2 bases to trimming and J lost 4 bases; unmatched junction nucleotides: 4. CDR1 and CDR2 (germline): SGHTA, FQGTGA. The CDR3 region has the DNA TGTGCCAGCAGCTTATCGGGACAGGGACCAGATACGCAGTATTTT. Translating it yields CASSLSGQGPDTQYF.

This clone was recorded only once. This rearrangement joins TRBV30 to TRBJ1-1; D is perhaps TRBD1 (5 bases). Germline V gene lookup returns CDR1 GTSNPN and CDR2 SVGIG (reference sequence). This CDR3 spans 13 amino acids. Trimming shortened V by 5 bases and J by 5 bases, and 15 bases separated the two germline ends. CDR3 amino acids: CAWETDSLTEAFF. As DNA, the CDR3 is TGTGCCTGGGAAACCGACAGTCTGACTGAAGCTTTCTTT.

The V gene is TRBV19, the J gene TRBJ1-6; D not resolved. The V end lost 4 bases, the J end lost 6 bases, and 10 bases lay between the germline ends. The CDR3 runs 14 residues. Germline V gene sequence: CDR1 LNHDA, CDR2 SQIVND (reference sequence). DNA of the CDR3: TGTGCCAGTAGTACGGAGGGCCGTAATTCACCCCTCCACTTT. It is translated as CASSTEGRNSPLHF.

The CDR3 DNA sequence: TGTGCCAGCAGCCAAGGGGGGCGCCCGACTTCACCCCTCCACTTT. The encoded protein is CASSQGGRPTSPLHF. The chain employs TRBV14 and TRBJ1-6, with D possibly matching TRBD1 (6 bases). This CDR3 is built from 15 residues. Trimming pared 1 base from V and 9 bases from J, leaving 13 bases between. Germline V gives CDR1 SGHDN, CDR2 FVKESK. The full variable domain, its missing parts supplied by reference TRBV14 and TRBJ1-6, is EAGVTQFPSHSVIEKGQTVTLRCDPISGHDNLYWYRRVMGKEIKFLLHFVKESKQDESGMPNNRFLAERTGGTYSTLKVQPAELEDSGVYFCASSQGGRPTSPLHFGNGTRLTVT.

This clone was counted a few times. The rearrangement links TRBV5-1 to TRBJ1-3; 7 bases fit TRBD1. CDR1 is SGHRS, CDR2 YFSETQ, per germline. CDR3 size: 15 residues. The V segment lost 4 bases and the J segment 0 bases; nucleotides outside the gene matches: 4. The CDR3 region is CASSGGTASGNTIYF. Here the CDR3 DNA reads TGCGCCAGCAGCGGCGGGACAGCCTCTGGAAACACCATATATTTT.